These T cell receptor beta chains were read from a single sample in a study of control samples from healthy donors and cancer patients. Clones were read by immunoSEQ multiplex PCR, and TCRdb kept only the in-frame ones, dropping some. This sample has 50,000 to 75,000 clones, with 75% to 85% found just once. The sample was blood. Receptor source: a man aged 40-50 years in good health. Each CDR3 is given with its conserved first and last residue. Fields, in order: CDR3 DNA, CDR3 protein, D gene, clone size, J gene, CDR3 length, V gene. D genes are given only for firm matches. Size tells how often a clone was seen (once, few, many) or the class of an expanded clone, and some rows leave it out.

CDR3nt: TGTGCCAGCAGTTACTCCAGCCCTGAGACCCAGTACTTC
CDR3aa: CASSYSSPETQYF
d_gene: .
abundance: .
j_gene: TRBJ2-5
len: 13
v_gene: TRBV28

CDR3nt: TGTGCCAGCAGTTACGGGACAGGGAGGGAACAGCCCCAGCATTTT
CDR3aa: CASSYGTGREQPQHF
d_gene: TRBD1
abundance: .
j_gene: TRBJ1-5
len: 15
v_gene: TRBV6-2/TRBV6-3

CDR3nt: TGTGCCAGCAGTCACAGACTAGCGGGAGTAGGAGGGGCCAACGTCCTGACTTTC
CDR3aa: CASSHRLAGVGGANVLTF
d_gene: TRBD2
abundance: .
j_gene: TRBJ2-6
len: 18
v_gene: TRBV6-6

CDR3nt: TGTGCCAGCAGCCAGGACAGGGCCGGCGGCTACACCTTC
CDR3aa: CASSQDRAGGYTF
d_gene: TRBD1
abundance: .
j_gene: TRBJ1-2
len: 13
v_gene: TRBV11-1

CDR3nt: TGTGCCAGCAGCCAAGGTCTGGAGGGGGCCTCTGGCTACACCTTC
CDR3aa: CASSQGLEGASGYTF
d_gene: TRBD1
abundance: .
j_gene: TRBJ1-2
len: 15
v_gene: TRBV3-1/TRBV3-2

CDR3nt: TGTGCCAGTAGTATCCCGGCAGAGGGGGTTGCTGAAGCTTTCTTT
CDR3aa: CASSIPAEGVAEAFF
d_gene: .
abundance: .
j_gene: TRBJ1-1
len: 15
v_gene: TRBV19

CDR3nt: TGTGCCAGCAGTTACGATCGGGGGCGGGATACGCAGTATTTT
CDR3aa: CASSYDRGRDTQYF
d_gene: .
abundance: .
j_gene: TRBJ2-3
len: 14
v_gene: TRBV6-6

CDR3nt: TGCAGCCTGCAAGAGAGTTATGGCTACACCTTC
CDR3aa: CSLQESYGYTF
d_gene: .
abundance: once
j_gene: TRBJ1-2
len: 11
v_gene: TRBV29-1

CDR3nt: TGTGCCATCAGTGAGTCGACGGGAGCGAACACCGGGGAGCTGTTTTTT
CDR3aa: CAISESTGANTGELFF
d_gene: .
abundance: .
j_gene: TRBJ2-2
len: 16
v_gene: TRBV10-3

CDR3nt: TGTGCCAGCAGTTTTCCCTACAGTGGTATCGAGCAGTACTTC
CDR3aa: CASSFPYSGIEQYF
d_gene: .
abundance: few
j_gene: TRBJ2-7
len: 14
v_gene: TRBV28

CDR3nt: TGTGCCAGCACCAGGCGGGGCGGAAACACTGAAGCTTTCTTT
CDR3aa: CASTRRGGNTEAFF
d_gene: .
abundance: .
j_gene: TRBJ1-1
len: 14
v_gene: TRBV6-5

CDR3nt: TGTGCCAGCAGCCAAGATCTGGTGGGCACGCAGTATTTT
CDR3aa: CASSQDLVGTQYF
d_gene: .
abundance: .
j_gene: TRBJ2-3
len: 13
v_gene: TRBV3-1/TRBV3-2

CDR3nt: TGTGCCAGCCGGCGGACTTCAACTAACTATGGCTACACCTTC
CDR3aa: CASRRTSTNYGYTF
d_gene: .
abundance: .
j_gene: TRBJ1-2
len: 14
v_gene: TRBV6-5

CDR3nt: TGCGCCAGCAGCCTTCCCGGGACAGGTAGCCACGAGCAGTACTTC
CDR3aa: CASSLPGTGSHEQYF
d_gene: TRBD1
abundance: .
j_gene: TRBJ2-7
len: 15
v_gene: TRBV4-1

CDR3nt: TGTGCCAGCAACGTATGGGACTCCTCCTACGAGCAGTACTTC
CDR3aa: CASNVWDSSYEQYF
d_gene: .
abundance: .
j_gene: TRBJ2-7
len: 14
v_gene: TRBV7-9

CDR3nt: TGTGCCAGCTCACCGTCTAGCGGGCCGATAGGGACCCAGTACTTC
CDR3aa: CASSPSSGPIGTQYF
d_gene: TRBD2
abundance: .
j_gene: TRBJ2-5
len: 15
v_gene: TRBV18

CDR3nt: TGTGCCAGCAGTTACGACGGATTACTGGCCAGGAACACCATATATTTT
CDR3aa: CASSYDGLLARNTIYF
d_gene: .
abundance: .
j_gene: TRBJ1-3
len: 16
v_gene: TRBV6-2/TRBV6-3

CDR3nt: TGTGCCAGCAGCTCCGGGACAGGGGGGTCCGAGCAGTACTTC
CDR3aa: CASSSGTGGSEQYF
d_gene: TRBD1
abundance: .
j_gene: TRBJ2-7
len: 14
v_gene: TRBV11-2

CDR3nt: TGCAGCGTTGGTGATCAGCCCCAGCATTTT
CDR3aa: CSVGDQPQHF
d_gene: .
abundance: .
j_gene: TRBJ1-5
len: 10
v_gene: TRBV29-1

CDR3nt: TGTGCCAGTAGTATAGTGGGTCTAGCGGGGACATCCTACGAGCAGTACTTC
CDR3aa: CASSIVGLAGTSYEQYF
d_gene: TRBD2
abundance: .
j_gene: TRBJ2-7
len: 17
v_gene: TRBV19

CDR3nt: TGCGCCAGCAGCCAAGATCGCGGCAAAGATACGCAGTATTTT
CDR3aa: CASSQDRGKDTQYF
d_gene: .
abundance: .
j_gene: TRBJ2-3
len: 14
v_gene: TRBV4-3

CDR3nt: TGTGCCAGCGAATCTGGACAGGTCGGAAAACTGTTTTTT
CDR3aa: CASESGQVGKLFF
d_gene: TRBD1
abundance: .
j_gene: TRBJ1-4
len: 13
v_gene: TRBV7-9

CDR3nt: TGTGCCAGCAGCCAACAGGGAAGGTACTATGGCTACACCTTC
CDR3aa: CASSQQGRYYGYTF
d_gene: .
abundance: .
j_gene: TRBJ1-2
len: 14
v_gene: TRBV27

CDR3nt: TGTGCCAGCAGCCTCCTTCCTGGGGGGGGAAGCACAGATACGCAGTATTTT
CDR3aa: CASSLLPGGGSTDTQYF
d_gene: TRBD2
abundance: .
j_gene: TRBJ2-3
len: 17
v_gene: TRBV7-2

CDR3nt: TGTGCCAGCAGCCGCCTCGGGACAGGGCGGGGGAGTCGAGAGACCCAGTACTTC
CDR3aa: CASSRLGTGRGSRETQYF
d_gene: TRBD1
abundance: .
j_gene: TRBJ2-5
len: 18
v_gene: TRBV7-6

CDR3nt: TGTGCCAGCAGTTCGACAGGGGGCATCGGCTACGAGCAGTACTTC
CDR3aa: CASSSTGGIGYEQYF
d_gene: TRBD1
abundance: .
j_gene: TRBJ2-7
len: 15
v_gene: TRBV28

CDR3nt: TGTGCCTGGAGTGTGGGTGTTTTTTGGACTAGCGGGACGAACACCGGGGAGCTGTTTTTT
CDR3aa: CAWSVGVFWTSGTNTGELFF
d_gene: TRBD2
abundance: .
j_gene: TRBJ2-2
len: 20
v_gene: TRBV30

CDR3nt: TGTGCCAGCAGCTTGGCCCTACAGCACTACGAGCAGTACTTC
CDR3aa: CASSLALQHYEQYF
d_gene: .
abundance: few
j_gene: TRBJ2-7
len: 14
v_gene: TRBV5-5

CDR3nt: TGTGCCAGCACAAGAGGGACTAGCGGGGGGTCCGGGGAGCTGTTTTTT
CDR3aa: CASTRGTSGGSGELFF
d_gene: TRBD2
abundance: few
j_gene: TRBJ2-2
len: 16
v_gene: TRBV2

CDR3nt: TGCGCCAGCGAAACGGGCGGGGGGTACAATGAGCAGTTCTTC
CDR3aa: CASETGGGYNEQFF
d_gene: TRBD2
abundance: once
j_gene: TRBJ2-1
len: 14
v_gene: TRBV5-1

CDR3nt: TGCGCCAGCAGCTCCCCCGGGACAGGGAGCTACGAGCAGTACTTC
CDR3aa: CASSSPGTGSYEQYF
d_gene: TRBD1
abundance: .
j_gene: TRBJ2-7
len: 15
v_gene: TRBV4-1

CDR3nt: TGTGCCAGTAGTATAGGGGGCAGGACTAATCAGCCCCAGCATTTT
CDR3aa: CASSIGGRTNQPQHF
d_gene: .
abundance: .
j_gene: TRBJ1-5
len: 15
v_gene: TRBV19